This TCR beta chain was identified in a study of T cells in Graves' hyperthyroidism and ophthalmopathy. Trimming took off 5 bases at V and 1 base at J, with 20 bases between the two ends. The CDR3 loop spans 17 amino acids. Germline CDR1 is SGHAT and CDR2 is FQNNGV. This clonotype was recorded many times. Its antigen is unknown. The CDR3 regions of TCR beta were amplified from RNA transcripts. The HTBI set primed first-round TCR CDR3 RT-PCR. MiXCR, applied by TCRdb to the multiplex PCR reads, yields one record per CDR3 protein. The sample comprises approximately 570,000 distinct CDR3 sequences, approximately 20% of which are singletons, and approximately 50% rests with the top ten. The study, taken as a whole, reports: A model of 13 V-J features distinguished ophthalmopathy from stable hyperthyroidism.

J is TRBJ1-1 and V is TRBV11-2; D is perhaps TRBD1 (6 bases). The TCR was taken from a man aged 35 to 55 with Graves' ophthalmopathy. The sequenced material came from blood. As DNA, the CDR3 is TGTGCCAGCAGCCGACACGGGACACGCCTGGAGAACACTGAAGCTTTCTTT. The encoded protein is CASSRHGTRLENTEAFF.